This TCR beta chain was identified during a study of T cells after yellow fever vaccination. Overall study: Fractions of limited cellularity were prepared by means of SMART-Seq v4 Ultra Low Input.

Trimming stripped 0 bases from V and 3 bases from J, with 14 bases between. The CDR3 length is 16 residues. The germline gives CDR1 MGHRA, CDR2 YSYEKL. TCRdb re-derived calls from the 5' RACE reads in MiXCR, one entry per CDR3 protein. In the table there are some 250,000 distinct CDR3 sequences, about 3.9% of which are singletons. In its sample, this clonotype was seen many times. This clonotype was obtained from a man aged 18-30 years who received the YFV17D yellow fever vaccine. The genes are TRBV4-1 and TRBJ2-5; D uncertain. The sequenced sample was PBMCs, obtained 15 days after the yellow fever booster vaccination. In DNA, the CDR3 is TGCGCCAGCAGCCAAGACGTTCGGCAAAGGGAAGAGACCCAGTACTTC. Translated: CASSQDVRQREETQYF.